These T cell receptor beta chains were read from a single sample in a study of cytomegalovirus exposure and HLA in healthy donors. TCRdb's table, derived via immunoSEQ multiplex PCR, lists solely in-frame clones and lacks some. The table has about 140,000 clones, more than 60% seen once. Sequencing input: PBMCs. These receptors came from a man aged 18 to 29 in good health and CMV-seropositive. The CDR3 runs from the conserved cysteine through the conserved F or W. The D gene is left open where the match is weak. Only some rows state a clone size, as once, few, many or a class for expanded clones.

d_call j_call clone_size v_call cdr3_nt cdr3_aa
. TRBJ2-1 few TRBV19 TGTGCCAGTAGTATTGGGCTCCGAAAGGATGAGCAGTTCTTC CASSIGLRKDEQFF
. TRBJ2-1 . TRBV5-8 TGTGCCAGCAGCCCCTTCCGGGAGAAAGGCTCCTACAATGAGCAGTTCTTC CASSPFREKGSYNEQFF
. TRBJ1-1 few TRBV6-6 TGTGCCAGCAGTTACTCGAAACACCCTGAAGCTTTCTTT CASSYSKHPEAFF
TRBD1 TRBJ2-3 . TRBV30 TGTGCCTCTCAAAGGACAGGTCGTACGCAGTATTTT CASQRTGRTQYF
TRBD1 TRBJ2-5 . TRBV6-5 TGTGCCAGCAGACCCGCGCTCGGGGACAGGGAGACCCAGTACTTC CASRPALGDRETQYF
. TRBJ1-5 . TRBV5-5 TGTGCCAGCAGCTTCAGGGCGCTATATAGCAATCAGCCCCAGCATTTT CASSFRALYSNQPQHF
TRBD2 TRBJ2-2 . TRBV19 TGTGCCAGTAGTCCTTTAGCGGGACGGCGCACCGGGGAGCTGTTTTTT CASSPLAGRRTGELFF
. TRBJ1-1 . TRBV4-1 TGCGCCAGCAGCCAAGGTAGTGGCACTGAAGCTTTCTTT CASSQGSGTEAFF
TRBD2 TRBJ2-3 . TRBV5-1 TGCGCCAGCAGCTTGGGGCTAGCGGGAAGCACAGATACGCAGTATTTT CASSLGLAGSTDTQYF
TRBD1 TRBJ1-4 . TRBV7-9 TGTGCCAGCAGCTCAGGGGGACAGATTAATGAAAAACTGTTTTTT CASSSGGQINEKLFF
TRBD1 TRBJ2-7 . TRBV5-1 TGCGCCAGCACCCCGGACAGGAAATCCTACGAGCAGTACTTC CASTPDRKSYEQYF
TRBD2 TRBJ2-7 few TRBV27 TGTGCCAGCAGTCCCCTGACTAGCTCGGGCGAGCAGTACTTC CASSPLTSSGEQYF
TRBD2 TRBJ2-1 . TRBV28 TGTGCCAGCAGTTTCGGGAGGGCGGGCAATGAGCAGTTCTTC CASSFGRAGNEQFF
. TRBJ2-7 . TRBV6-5 TGTGCCAGCAGTTACTCGGTATCAGGGGAGGGGGAGCAGTACTTC CASSYSVSGEGEQYF